The 9 T cell receptor beta chains below all came from one sample that was sequenced in a study of control samples from healthy donors and cancer patients. Sequenced by immunoSEQ multiplex PCR; TCRdb stores in-frame clones only, minus some. The table shows some 120,000 clones, with 93% occurring only once. Sequenced input: blood. The origin of the receptors is a man aged 25-45 years in good health.

This chain links TRBV29-1 with TRBJ1-1; TRBD1 agrees at 7 bases. Germline CDR1 reads SQVTM; CDR2 reads ANQGSEA. The CDR3 is made up of 12 amino acids. V lost 8 bases to trimming and J lost 1 base; unmatched junction nucleotides: 4. CDR3 sequence (DNA): TGCAGCACCCGACAGGGGAACACTGAAGCTTTCTTT. It yields the protein CSTRQGNTEAFF. Combining the CDR3 with reference TRBV29-1 and TRBJ1-1 gives the whole variable domain SAVISQKPSRDICQRGTSLTIQCQVDSQVTMMFWYRQQPGQSLTLIATANQGSEATYESGFVIDKFPISRPNLTFSTLTVSNMSPEDSSIYLCSTRQGNTEAFFGQGTRLTVV.

The chain links TRBV3-1 (or the pseudogene TRBV3-2) to TRBJ1-6, with TRBD1 matching 8 bases. V lost 2 bases and J lost 10; bases outside the gene matches: 4. The CDR3 contains 14 residues. Germline CDR1 is LGHDT and CDR2 is YNNKEL (reference sequence). CDR3 in amino acids: CASSQSRGHSPLHF. CDR3 coding DNA: TGTGCCAGCAGCCAATCCAGGGGGCACTCACCCCTCCACTTT.

The rearrangement uses TRBV6-6 and TRBJ2-3; TRBD1 aligns across 10 bases. CDR1 is MNHNY, CDR2 SVGAGI, per germline (reference sequence). Trimming cost V 6 bases and J 4 bases; bases outside gene matches: 10. The CDR3 length is 16 residues. CDR3 protein: CASRLPPGTGADTQYF. The CDR3 bases are TGTGCCAGCAGACTTCCGCCCGGGACAGGGGCAGATACGCAGTATTTT.

The V gene is TRBV27, the J gene TRBJ2-2; D gene unclear. Per the germline V gene, CDR1 is MNHEY and CDR2 is SMNVEV (reference sequence). The V end was cut by 6 bases, the J end by 4 bases, with 6 bases between. This CDR3 contains 12 residues. DNA of the CDR3: TGTGCCAGCAGCCCTGTCACCGGGGAGCTGTTTTTT. This sequence encodes CASSPVTGELFF.

The V call is TRBV5-5, the J call TRBJ1-1; possible D gene TRBD1, 5 bases. The CDR3 runs 12 residues. Germline V gives CDR1 SGHKS, CDR2 YYEKEE (reference sequence). V was cut by 3 bases and J by 4 bases, with 7 bases left in between. The CDR3, as DNA: TGTGCCAGCAGCTCCAGGGTCACTGAAGCTTTCTTT. Translated, it gives CASSSRVTEAFF. The entire variable domain, with the rest obtained from reference TRBV5-5 and TRBJ1-1, is as follows: DAGVTQSPTHLIKTRGQQVTLRCSPISGHKSVSWYQQVLGQGPQFIFQYYEKEERGRGNFPDRFSARQFPNYSSELNVNALLLGDSALYLCASSSRVTEAFFGQGTRLTVV.

The rearrangement links TRBV5-1 to TRBJ2-3; D not resolved. The V end was cut by 3 bases, the J end by 2 bases, with 10 bases between. The CDR3 contains 14 residues. The germline CDR1 and CDR2 sequences are SGHRS and YFSETQ. The CDR3 DNA sequence: TGCGCCAGCAGCTACCGACTGAACACAGATACGCAGTATTTT. Protein: CASSYRLNTDTQYF.

This rearrangement joins TRBV6-5 to TRBJ2-1; D remains unclear. Trimming took off 2 bases at V and 5 bases at J, with 7 bases between the two ends. The CDR3 consists of 13 residues. Germline V gene sequence: CDR1 MNHEY, CDR2 SVGAGI. The DNA of the CDR3 is TGTGCCAGCAGTTACGGTCTAGACAATGAGCAGTTCTTC. It is translated as CASSYGLDNEQFF.

The rearrangement joins TRBV28 to TRBJ1-1, with TRBD1 identical over 7 bases. V was clipped by 5 bases and J by 3 bases; unmatched bases: 9. The CDR3 totals 15 residues. Per germline, CDR1 MDHEN and CDR2 SYDVKM. Here the CDR3 reads CASSQTSTGDTEAFF. The CDR3 nucleotides are TGTGCCAGCAGTCAGACGTCTACAGGGGACACTGAAGCTTTCTTT.

The rearrangement joins TRBV6-5 to TRBJ2-1; D remains unclear. Between the trimmed V and J ends, which lost 1 base and 0 bases, there was a span of 7 bases. The CDR3 runs 15 residues. CDR1 is MNHEY and CDR2 is SVGAGI in the germline V gene. The CDR3, as DNA: TGTGCCAGCAGTTACTGGAAAAGCTCCTACAATGAGCAGTTCTTC. It translates to CASSYWKSSYNEQFF.